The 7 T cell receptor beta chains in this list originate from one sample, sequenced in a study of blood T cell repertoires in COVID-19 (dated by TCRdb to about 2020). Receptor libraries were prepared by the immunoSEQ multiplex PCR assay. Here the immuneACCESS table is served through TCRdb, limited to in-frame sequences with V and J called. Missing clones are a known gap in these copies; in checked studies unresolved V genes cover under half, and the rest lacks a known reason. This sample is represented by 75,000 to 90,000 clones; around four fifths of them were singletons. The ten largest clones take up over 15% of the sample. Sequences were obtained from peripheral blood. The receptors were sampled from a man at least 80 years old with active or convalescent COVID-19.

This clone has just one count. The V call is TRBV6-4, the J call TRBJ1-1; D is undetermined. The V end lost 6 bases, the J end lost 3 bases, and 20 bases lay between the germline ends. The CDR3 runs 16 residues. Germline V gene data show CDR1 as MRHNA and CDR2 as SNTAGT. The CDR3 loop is CASRAFILQTYTEAFF. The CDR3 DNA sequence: TGTGCCAGCAGAGCCTTTATCCTACAGACATACACTGAAGCTTTCTTT.

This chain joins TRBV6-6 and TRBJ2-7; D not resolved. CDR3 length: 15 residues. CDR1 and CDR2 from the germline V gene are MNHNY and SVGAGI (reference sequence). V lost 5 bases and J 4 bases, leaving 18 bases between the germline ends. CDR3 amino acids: CASSPRGGGVYEQYV. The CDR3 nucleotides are TGTGCCAGCAGTCCGAGAGGCGGTGGTGTGTACGAGCAGTACGTC.

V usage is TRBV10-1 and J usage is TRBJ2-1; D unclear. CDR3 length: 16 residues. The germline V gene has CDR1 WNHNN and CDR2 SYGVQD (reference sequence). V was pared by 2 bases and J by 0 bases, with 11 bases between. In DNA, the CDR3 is TGCGCCAGCAGTGAGGTGTCGCCGAGCTCCTACAATGAGCAGTTCTTC. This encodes CASSEVSPSSYNEQFF.

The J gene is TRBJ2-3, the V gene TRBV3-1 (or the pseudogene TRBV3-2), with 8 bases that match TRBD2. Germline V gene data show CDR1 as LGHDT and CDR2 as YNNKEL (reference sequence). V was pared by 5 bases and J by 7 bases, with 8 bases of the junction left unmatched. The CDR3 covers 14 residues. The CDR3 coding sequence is TGTGCCAGCAGCGAGGGACTAGTGGGGAATACGCAGTATTTT. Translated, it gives CASSEGLVGNTQYF.

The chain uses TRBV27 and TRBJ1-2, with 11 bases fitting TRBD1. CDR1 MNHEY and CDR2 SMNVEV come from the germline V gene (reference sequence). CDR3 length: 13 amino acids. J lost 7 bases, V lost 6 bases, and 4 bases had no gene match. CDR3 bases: TGTGCCAGCAGCCGGACAGGGGGCTTTGGCTACACCTTC. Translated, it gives CASSRTGGFGYTF.

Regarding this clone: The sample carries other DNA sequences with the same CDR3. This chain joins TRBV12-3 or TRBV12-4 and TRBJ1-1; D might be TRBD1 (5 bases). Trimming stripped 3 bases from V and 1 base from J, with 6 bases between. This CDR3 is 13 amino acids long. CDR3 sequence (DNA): TGTGCCAGCAGTTTCGGGGGGAACACTGAAGCTTTCTTT. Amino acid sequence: CASSFGGNTEAFF.

In nucleotides, the CDR3 is TGTGCCAGTTCCCATACCACCACAGGGGTAAGAGAGACGCAGTATTTT. Amino acids: CASSHTTTGVRETQYF. The rearrangement uses TRBV19 and TRBJ2-3, with 7 bases that match TRBD1. Trimming took 8 bases from V and 9 from J; bases not matched to a gene: 20. Germline V CDR1 and CDR2: LNHDA, SQIVND (reference sequence). The CDR3 has 16 residues.